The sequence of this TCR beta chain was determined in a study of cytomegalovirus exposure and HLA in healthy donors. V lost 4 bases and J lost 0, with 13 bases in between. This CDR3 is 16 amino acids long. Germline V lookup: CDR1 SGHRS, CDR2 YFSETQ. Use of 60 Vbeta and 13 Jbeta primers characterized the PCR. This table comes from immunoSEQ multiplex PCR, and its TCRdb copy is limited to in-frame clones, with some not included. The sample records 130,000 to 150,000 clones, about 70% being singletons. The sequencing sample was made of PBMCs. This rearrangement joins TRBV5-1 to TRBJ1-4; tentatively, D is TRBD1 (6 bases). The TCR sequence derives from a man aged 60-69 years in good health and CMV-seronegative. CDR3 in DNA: TGCGCCAGCAGCCTCGGACAGCCTGCAACTAATGAAAAACTGTTTTTT. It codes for CASSLGQPATNEKLFF.